This T cell receptor (beta chain) was recovered during a study of blood T cell repertoires in COVID-19. The overall study: Spain, Italy and the United States supplied samples that represented acute and convalescent COVID-19. PBMCs, B-cell-depleted T cells, or T cells were the source of the cDNA or gDNA that made up the material.

Profiled with immunoSEQ multiplex PCR; TCRdb holds only in-frame clones, not every one. The sample lists 150,000 or so clones; roughly 84% were seen once. CDR1 SEHNR and CDR2 FQNEAQ come from the germline V gene (reference sequence). V lost 3 bases, J lost 1 base, and 12 bases lay in between. The CDR3 is 15 residues long. Seattle enrolled patients during active infection and tracked them longitudinally. This clone came up many times. This clonotype originated in a woman aged 50 to 60 with COVID-19, enrolled during active disease. The sample taken for sequencing was peripheral blood. The rearrangement links TRBV7-9 to TRBJ1-2; no definite D call. The DNA for the CDR3 is TGTGCCAGCAGCTTGGAGGGTCGTATTAACTATGGCTACACCTTC. It encodes CASSLEGRINYGYTF.